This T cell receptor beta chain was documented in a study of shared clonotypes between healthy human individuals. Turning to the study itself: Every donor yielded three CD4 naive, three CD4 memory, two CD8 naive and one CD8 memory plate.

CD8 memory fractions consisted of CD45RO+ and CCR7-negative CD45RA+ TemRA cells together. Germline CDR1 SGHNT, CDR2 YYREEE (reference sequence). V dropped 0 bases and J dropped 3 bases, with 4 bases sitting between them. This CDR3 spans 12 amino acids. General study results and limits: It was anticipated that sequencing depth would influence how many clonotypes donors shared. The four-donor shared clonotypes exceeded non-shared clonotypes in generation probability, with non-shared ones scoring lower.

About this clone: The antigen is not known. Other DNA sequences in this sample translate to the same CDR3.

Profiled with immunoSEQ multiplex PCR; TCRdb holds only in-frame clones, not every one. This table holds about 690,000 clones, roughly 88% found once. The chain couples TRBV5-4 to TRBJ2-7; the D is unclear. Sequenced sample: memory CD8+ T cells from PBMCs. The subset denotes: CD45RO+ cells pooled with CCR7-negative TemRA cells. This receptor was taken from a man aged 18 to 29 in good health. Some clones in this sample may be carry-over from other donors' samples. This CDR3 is CASSLGNYEQYF. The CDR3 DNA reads TGTGCCAGCAGCTTGGGGAACTACGAGCAGTACTTC.